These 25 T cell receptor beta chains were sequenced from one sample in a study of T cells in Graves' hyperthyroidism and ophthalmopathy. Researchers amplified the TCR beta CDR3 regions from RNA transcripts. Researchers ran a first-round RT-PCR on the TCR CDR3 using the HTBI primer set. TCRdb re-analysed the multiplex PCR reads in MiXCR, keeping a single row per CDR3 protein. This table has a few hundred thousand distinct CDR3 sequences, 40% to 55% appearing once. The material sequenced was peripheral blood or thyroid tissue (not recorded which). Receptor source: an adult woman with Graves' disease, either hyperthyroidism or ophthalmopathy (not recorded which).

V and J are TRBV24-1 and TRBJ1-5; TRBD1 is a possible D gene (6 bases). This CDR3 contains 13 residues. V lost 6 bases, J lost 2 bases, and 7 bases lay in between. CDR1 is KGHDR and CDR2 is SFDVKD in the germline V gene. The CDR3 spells CATSRTGNQPQHF. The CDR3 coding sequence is TGTGCCACCAGTCGGACAGGCAATCAGCCCCAGCATTTT.

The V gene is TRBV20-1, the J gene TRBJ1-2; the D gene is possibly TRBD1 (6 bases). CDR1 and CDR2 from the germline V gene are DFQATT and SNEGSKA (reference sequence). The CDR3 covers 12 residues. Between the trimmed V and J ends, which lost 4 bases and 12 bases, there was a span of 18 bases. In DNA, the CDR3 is TGCAGTGCTACAGGGGACCGCTCTGGAAACACCTTC. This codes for CSATGDRSGNTF.

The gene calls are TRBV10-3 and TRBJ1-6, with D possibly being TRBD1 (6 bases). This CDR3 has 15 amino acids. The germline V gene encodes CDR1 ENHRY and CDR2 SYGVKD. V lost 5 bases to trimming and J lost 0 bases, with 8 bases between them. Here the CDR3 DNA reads TGTGCCATCAGTACAGGGACCTCCTATAATTCACCCCTCCACTTT. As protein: CAISTGTSYNSPLHF.

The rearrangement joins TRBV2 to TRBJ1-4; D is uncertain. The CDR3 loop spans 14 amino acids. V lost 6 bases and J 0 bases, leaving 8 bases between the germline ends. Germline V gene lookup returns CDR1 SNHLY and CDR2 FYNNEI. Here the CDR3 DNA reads TGTGCCAGCAGCATTCGGGCAACTAATGAAAAACTGTTTTTT. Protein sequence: CASSIRATNEKLFF.

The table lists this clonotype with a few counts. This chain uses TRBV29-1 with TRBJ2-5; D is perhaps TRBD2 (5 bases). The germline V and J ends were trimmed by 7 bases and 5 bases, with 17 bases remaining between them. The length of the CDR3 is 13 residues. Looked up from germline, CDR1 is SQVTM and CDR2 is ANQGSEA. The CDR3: CSAISVLGETQYF. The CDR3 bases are TGCAGCGCCATAAGCGTACTAGGGGAGACCCAGTACTTC.

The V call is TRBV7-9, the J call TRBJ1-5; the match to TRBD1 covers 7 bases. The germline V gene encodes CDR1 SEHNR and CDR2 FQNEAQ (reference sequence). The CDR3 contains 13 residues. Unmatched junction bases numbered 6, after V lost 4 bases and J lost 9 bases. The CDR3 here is CASSSDRRGPQHF. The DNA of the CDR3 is TGTGCCAGCAGCTCGGACAGGAGAGGGCCCCAGCATTTT. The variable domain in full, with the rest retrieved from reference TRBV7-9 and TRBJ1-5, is DTGVSQNPRHKITKRGQNVTFRCDPISEHNRLYWYRQTLGQGPEFLTYFQNEAQLEKSRLLSDRFSAERPKGSFSTLEIQRTEQGDSAMYLCASSSDRRGPQHFGDGTRLSIL.

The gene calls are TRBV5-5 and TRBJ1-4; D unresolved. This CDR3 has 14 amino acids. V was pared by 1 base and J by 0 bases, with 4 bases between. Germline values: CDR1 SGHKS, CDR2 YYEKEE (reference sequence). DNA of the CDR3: TGTGCCAGCAGCTTGCTTGCAACTAATGAAAAACTGTTTTTT. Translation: CASSLLATNEKLFF.

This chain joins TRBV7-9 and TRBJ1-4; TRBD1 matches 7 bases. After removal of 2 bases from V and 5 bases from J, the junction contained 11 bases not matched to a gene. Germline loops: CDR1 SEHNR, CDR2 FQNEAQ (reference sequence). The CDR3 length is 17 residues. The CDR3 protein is CASSLRSPGRGNEKLFF. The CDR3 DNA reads TGTGCCAGCAGCTTACGCAGTCCGGGCAGGGGGAATGAAAAACTGTTTTTT.

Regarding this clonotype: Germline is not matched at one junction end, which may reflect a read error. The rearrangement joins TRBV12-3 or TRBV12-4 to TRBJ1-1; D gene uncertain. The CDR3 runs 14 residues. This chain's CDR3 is CASSATLMNTEASF. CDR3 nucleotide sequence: TGTGCCAGCAGTGCTACCCTGATGAACACTGAAGCTTCCTTT.

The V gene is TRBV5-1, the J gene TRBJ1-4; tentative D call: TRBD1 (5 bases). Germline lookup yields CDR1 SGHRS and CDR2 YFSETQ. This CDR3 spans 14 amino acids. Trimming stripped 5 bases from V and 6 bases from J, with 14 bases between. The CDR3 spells CASRGPIGDEKLFF. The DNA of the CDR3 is TGCGCCAGCAGGGGACCCATCGGGGATGAAAAACTGTTTTTT. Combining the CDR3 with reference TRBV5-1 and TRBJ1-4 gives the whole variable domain KAGVTQTPRYLIKTRGQQVTLSCSPISGHRSVSWYQQTPGQGLQFLFEYFSETQRNKGNFPGRFSGRQFSNSRSEMNVSTLELGDSALYLCASRGPIGDEKLFFGSGTQLSVL.

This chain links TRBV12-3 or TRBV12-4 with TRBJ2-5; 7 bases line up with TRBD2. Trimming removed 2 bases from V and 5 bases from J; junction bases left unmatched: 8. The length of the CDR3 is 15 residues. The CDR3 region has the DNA TGTGCCAGCAGTTTACAGGGAGGGGTTAGGGAGACCCAGTACTTC. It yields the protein CASSLQGGVRETQYF.

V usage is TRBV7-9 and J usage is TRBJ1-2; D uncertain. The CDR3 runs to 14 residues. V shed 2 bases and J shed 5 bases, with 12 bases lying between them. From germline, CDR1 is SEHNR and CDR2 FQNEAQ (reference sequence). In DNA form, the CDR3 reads TGTGCCAGCAGCTTAATAGAGAGACCTTATGGCTACACCTTC. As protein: CASSLIERPYGYTF.

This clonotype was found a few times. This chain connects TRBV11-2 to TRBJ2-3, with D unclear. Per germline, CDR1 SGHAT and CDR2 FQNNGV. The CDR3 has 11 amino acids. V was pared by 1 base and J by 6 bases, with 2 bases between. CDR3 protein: CASSLVDTQYF. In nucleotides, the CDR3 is TGTGCCAGCAGCTTAGTGGATACGCAGTATTTT. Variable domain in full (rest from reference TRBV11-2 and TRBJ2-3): EAGVAQSPRYKIIEKRQSVAFWCNPISGHATLYWYQQILGQGPKLLIQFQNNGVVDDSQLPKDRFSAERLKGVDSTLKIQPAKLEDSAVYLCASSLVDTQYFGPGTRLTVL.

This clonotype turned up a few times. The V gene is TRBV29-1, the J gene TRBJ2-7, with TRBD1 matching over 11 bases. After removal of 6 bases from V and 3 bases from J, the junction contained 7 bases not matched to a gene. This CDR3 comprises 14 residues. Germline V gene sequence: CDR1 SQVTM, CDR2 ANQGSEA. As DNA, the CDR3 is TGCAGCGTGATGGACAGGGGGCGACGCTACGAGCAGTACTTC. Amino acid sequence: CSVMDRGRRYEQYF.

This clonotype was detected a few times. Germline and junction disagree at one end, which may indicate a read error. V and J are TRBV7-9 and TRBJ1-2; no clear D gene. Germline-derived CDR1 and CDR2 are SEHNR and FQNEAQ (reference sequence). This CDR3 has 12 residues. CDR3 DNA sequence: TGTGCCAGCAGTGACACCGGGCCCCCTAAGCCCTTC. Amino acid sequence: CASSDTGPPKPF.

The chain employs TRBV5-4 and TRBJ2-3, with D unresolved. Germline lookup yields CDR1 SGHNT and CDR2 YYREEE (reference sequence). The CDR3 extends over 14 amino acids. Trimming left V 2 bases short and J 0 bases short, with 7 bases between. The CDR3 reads CASSLMWSTDTQYF. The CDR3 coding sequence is TGTGCCAGCAGCTTAATGTGGAGCACAGATACGCAGTATTTT.

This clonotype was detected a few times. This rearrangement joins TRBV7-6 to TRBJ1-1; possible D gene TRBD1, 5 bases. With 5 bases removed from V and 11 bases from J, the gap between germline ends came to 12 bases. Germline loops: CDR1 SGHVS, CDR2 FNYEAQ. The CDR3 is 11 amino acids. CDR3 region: CASSRGAVAFF. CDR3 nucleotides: TGTGCCAGCAGCCGCGGGGCGGTGGCTTTCTTT.

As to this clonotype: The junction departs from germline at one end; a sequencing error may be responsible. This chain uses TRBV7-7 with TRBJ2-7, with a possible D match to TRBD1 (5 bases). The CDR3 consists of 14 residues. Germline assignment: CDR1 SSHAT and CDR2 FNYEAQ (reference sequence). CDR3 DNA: TGTGCTAGCAGCCCAAACCCCACAGGATCCGAGCAGTACTTC. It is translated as CASSPNPTGSEQYF.

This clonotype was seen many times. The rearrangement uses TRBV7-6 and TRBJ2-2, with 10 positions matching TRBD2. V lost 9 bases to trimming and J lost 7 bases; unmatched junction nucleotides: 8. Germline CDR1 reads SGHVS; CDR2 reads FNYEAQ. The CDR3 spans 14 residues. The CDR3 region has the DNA TGTGCCAGTAGTCCCGGACTAGCGGTCGGGGAGCTGTTTTTT. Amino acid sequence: CASSPGLAVGELFF.

The CDR3 protein is CASSRDNEQFF. The CDR3 DNA is TGTGCCAGCAGCCGGGACAATGAGCAGTTCTTC. The gene calls are TRBV7-8 and TRBJ2-1; D gene ambiguous. V was shortened by 5 bases and J by 5 bases, with 4 bases between the two germline ends. CDR3 length: 11 amino acids. From germline, CDR1 is SGHVS and CDR2 FQNEAQ.

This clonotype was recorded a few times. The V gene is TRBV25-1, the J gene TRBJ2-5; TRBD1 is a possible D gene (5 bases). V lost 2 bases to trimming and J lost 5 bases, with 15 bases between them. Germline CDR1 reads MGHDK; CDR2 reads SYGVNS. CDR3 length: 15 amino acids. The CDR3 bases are TGTGCCAGCAGTGAAAGGGGCAGGTCCTGGGAGACCCAGTACTTC. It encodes CASSERGRSWETQYF.

The CDR3 bases are TGTGCCAGCAGCTTGCAGGGCCCCTATGGCTACACCTTC. As protein: CASSLQGPYGYTF. The chain has TRBV5-5 and TRBJ1-2; D is perhaps TRBD1 (5 bases). The germline V gene has CDR1 SGHKS and CDR2 YYEKEE (reference sequence). CDR3 size: 13 residues. V gave up 1 base and J gave up 4 bases, with 8 bases separating them.

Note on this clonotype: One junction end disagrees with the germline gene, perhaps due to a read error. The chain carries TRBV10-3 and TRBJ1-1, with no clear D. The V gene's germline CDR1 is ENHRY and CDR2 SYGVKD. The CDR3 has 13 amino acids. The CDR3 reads CASSFPEHTEAFF. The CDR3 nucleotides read TGTGCCAGCAGTTTTCCAGAACACACTGAAGCTTTCTTT.

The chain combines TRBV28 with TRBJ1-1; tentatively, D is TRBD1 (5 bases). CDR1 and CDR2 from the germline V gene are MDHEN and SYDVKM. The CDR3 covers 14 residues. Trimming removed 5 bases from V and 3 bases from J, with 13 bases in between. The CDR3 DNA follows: TGTGCCAGCAGTGAAGGGCAGGGTTACACTGAAGCTTTCTTT. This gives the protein CASSEGQGYTEAFF.

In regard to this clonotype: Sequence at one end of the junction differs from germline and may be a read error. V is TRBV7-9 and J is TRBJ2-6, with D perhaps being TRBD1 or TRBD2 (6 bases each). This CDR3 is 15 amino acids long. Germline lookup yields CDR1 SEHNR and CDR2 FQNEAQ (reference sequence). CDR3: CASHFGGGWTGTEAF. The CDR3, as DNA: TGTGCCAGCCACTTCGGAGGGGGGTGGACGGGCACTGAAGCTTTC.